The clone carrying this T cell receptor beta chain was recorded only once. What it recognizes is unknown. Here immunoSEQ multiplex PCR was the method, and the copy in TCRdb shows in-frame clones only, minus some. The table shows around 120,000 clones, with roughly nine tenths occurring only once. With 8 bases clipped from V and 3 bases from J, the junction kept 12 bases outside the gene matches. This CDR3 spans 15 amino acids. Germline V gene lookup returns CDR1 LNHDA and CDR2 SQIVND (reference sequence). The cohort excluded patients with autoimmune disease history or systemic immunosuppression. The data derive from a study of OX40 agonist ivuxolimab in advanced cancers. Study-level results: Clones of CD4+ and CD8+ blood T cells grew by week 6 at doses of 0.1 to 3.0 mg/kg.

This clonotype was sampled from an adult with an advanced solid tumor such as melanoma, head and neck, liver or kidney cancer. The gene calls are TRBV19 and TRBJ2-7; 8 positions agree with TRBD2. The specimen was CD4+ or CD8+ T cells sorted from blood, collected in a trial of the OX40 agonist ivuxolimab. CDR3 residues: CASHPGSSGNYEQYF. The DNA of the CDR3 is TGTGCCAGTCACCCAGGGAGTAGCGGGAACTACGAGCAGTACTTC.